The table lists the clone carrying this T cell receptor beta chain with a few counts. This sample's TCRbeta library carried unique molecular identifier barcodes. TCRdb processed the PCR reads anew with MiXCR; each CDR3 protein has one entry. The table has about 830,000 distinct CDR3 sequences, under 20% seen once. This sample is drawn from a study of T-cell reconstitution after alpha-beta-depleted transplantation in children. Germline assignment: CDR1 DFQATT and CDR2 SNEGSKA (reference sequence). The CDR3 is made up of 13 amino acids. V lost 1 base and J lost 2, with 9 bases in between. This TCR derives from a male patient between 10 and 17 years old who had a stem cell transplant for acute lymphoblastic leukemia, so the T cells may come from the graft donor. The material was PBMCs, mostly from graft donor cells, obtained 360 days after TCRalphabeta/CD19-depleted stem cell transplant. The chain employs TRBV20-1 and TRBJ2-7; D is ambiguous. CDR3 region: CSARGRYTYEQYF. DNA for the CDR3: TGCAGTGCTAGAGGTCGTTATACCTACGAGCAGTACTTC.